This passage covers 2 T cell receptor beta chains from one sample sequenced in a study of blood T cell repertoires in COVID-19. Sequencing used immunoSEQ multiplex PCR; TCRdb keeps in-frame clones, though not all of them. The profile shows over 350,000 clones, more than 85% of them singletons. Sequencing was done on a sample of PBMCs or T cells enriched from blood (not recorded which). The receptors here all came from a woman between 35 and 50 years old who had been exposed to COVID-19.

J is TRBJ1-1 and V is TRBV7-8; 8 positions agree with TRBD1. V lost 0 bases, J lost 5 bases, and 11 bases stayed unmatched. Germline V gene data show CDR1 as SGHVS and CDR2 as FQNEAQ. This CDR3 has 17 residues. CDR3 in DNA: TGTGCCAGCAGCTTAGCTCTCGCAGGGGGCGAGCGGACTGAAGCTTTCTTT. Its protein product is CASSLALAGGERTEAFF.

This chain links TRBV19 with TRBJ1-5; D is uncertain. CDR3 length: 14 amino acids. V was shortened by 3 bases and J by 2 bases, with 8 bases between the two germline ends. In germline, CDR1 is LNHDA, CDR2 SQIVND (reference sequence). CDR3 sequence reads: CASSIDNGNQPQHF. CDR3 nucleotides: TGTGCCAGTAGTATCGACAATGGCAATCAGCCCCAGCATTTT.